This is a list of T cell receptor beta chains from one sample in a study of blood T cell repertoires in COVID-19. Here immunoSEQ multiplex PCR was the method, and the copy in TCRdb shows in-frame clones only, minus some. The table lists about 380,000 clones, 88% of them singletons, with 1.2% in the top ten. Source material: PBMCs or T cells enriched from blood (not recorded which). The receptors stem from a woman between 18 and 30 years old who had recovered from COVID-19. CDR3s include the opening cysteine and the closing phenylalanine or tryptophan. The D gene is left open where the match is weak. Only part of the rows carry a size: once, few, many, or a class if the clone is expanded.

TRBJ2-3 | TRBV6-1 | NA | NA | CASSELVTSTDTQYF | TGTGCCAGCAGTGAACTGGTAACTAGCACAGATACGCAGTATTTT
TRBJ2-7 | TRBV19 | NA | NA | CASSIKGRGSYEQYF | TGTGCCAGTAGTATCAAGGGAAGGGGGTCCTACGAGCAGTACTTC
TRBJ1-3 | TRBV3-1/TRBV3-2 | NA | TRBD1 | CASSQDLTGLWGNTIYF | TGTGCCAGCAGCCAGGATTTGACAGGGCTGTGGGGAAACACCATATATTTT
TRBJ1-5 | TRBV6-4 | NA | NA | CASSDSADSNQPQHF | TGTGCCAGCAGTGACTCGGCGGATAGCAATCAGCCCCAGCATTTT
TRBJ1-5 | TRBV18 | NA | TRBD1 | CASSLAGTGGLQPQHF | TGTGCCAGCTCACTGGCCGGGACAGGGGGGCTTCAGCCCCAGCATTTT
TRBJ2-1 | TRBV7-3 | many | NA | CASSPARGPNNEQFF | TGTGCCAGCAGCCCCGCGCGGGGGCCAAACAATGAGCAGTTCTTC
TRBJ1-1 | TRBV10-3 | NA | NA | CAISEGALNTEAFF | TGTGCCATCAGTGAGGGGGCCCTCAACACTGAAGCTTTCTTT
TRBJ2-7 | TRBV5-1 | once | TRBD2 | CASSLRAGGNVGYEQYF | TGCGCCAGCAGCTTAAGGGCCGGGGGGAACGTGGGCTACGAGCAGTACTTC
TRBJ1-2 | TRBV27 | NA | NA | CASSLSEDSGYTF | TGTGCCAGCAGTTTATCGGAGGACAGTGGCTACACCTTC
TRBJ2-3 | TRBV27 | NA | NA | CASSPRPSTDTQYF | TGTGCCAGCAGTCCCAGGCCGAGCACAGATACGCAGTATTTT
TRBJ2-2 | TRBV12-5 | NA | TRBD2 | CASGFFRLAGSNTGELFF | TGTGCTAGTGGTTTTTTCCGGCTAGCGGGGAGTAACACCGGGGAGCTGTTTTTT
TRBJ2-2 | TRBV7-7 | NA | TRBD2 | CAISGLAGGTNTGELFF | TGTGCTATCTCGGGACTAGCGGGGGGAACGAACACCGGGGAGCTGTTTTTT
TRBJ1-5 | TRBV18 | once | NA | CASSPPAANQPQHF | TGTGCCAGCTCACCCCCAGCGGCAAATCAGCCCCAGCATTTT
TRBJ2-7 | TRBV6-2/TRBV6-3 | once | NA | CASSYEGEISYEQYF | TGTGCCAGCAGTTACGAGGGAGAAATCTCCTACGAGCAGTACTTC
TRBJ1-6 | TRBV20-1 | NA | TRBD1 | CSASHLTGGSYNSPLHF | TGCAGTGCTAGTCACCTTACAGGGGGCTCCTATAATTCACCCCTCCACTTT
TRBJ1-2 | TRBV29-1 | NA | TRBD1 | CSVEGEAGGSRTF | TGCAGCGTTGAGGGGGAGGCAGGGGGCTCAAGAACCTTC
TRBJ1-5 | TRBV19 | few | NA | CASRRGLGLVPQHF | TGTGCCAGTAGGAGGGGACTTGGATTAGTGCCCCAGCATTTT
TRBJ2-5 | TRBV11-3 | NA | TRBD2 | CASSLGGVQETQYF | TGTGCCAGCAGCCTGGGAGGGGTCCAAGAGACCCAGTACTTC
TRBJ1-3 | TRBV11-2 | once | NA | CASSPGPSSGNTIYF | TGTGCCAGCAGCCCTGGGCCCAGCTCTGGAAACACCATATATTTT
TRBJ1-4 | TRBV11-2 | NA | NA | CASSLRGGSNEKLFF | TGTGCCAGCAGCTTACGAGGGGGTTCTAATGAAAAACTGTTTTTT
TRBJ1-3 | TRBV19 | NA | TRBD1 | CASPGQPPWSSGNTIYF | TGTGCCAGTCCGGGACAGCCTCCATGGAGCTCTGGAAACACCATATATTTT
TRBJ1-6 | TRBV9 | NA | NA | CASSRGGALSSYNSPLHF | TGTGCCAGCAGCCGTGGGGGGGCCTTAAGCTCCTATAATTCACCCCTCCACTTT
TRBJ1-3 | TRBV6-4 | NA | TRBD1 | CASDGGTGDSVAGNTIYF | TGTGCCAGCGACGGGGGGACAGGGGACTCAGTAGCTGGAAACACCATATATTTT
TRBJ1-2 | TRBV18 | NA | NA | CASSRLRPSEDYGYTF | TGTGCCAGCTCACGGTTAAGACCGAGCGAAGACTATGGCTACACCTTC
TRBJ2-2 | TRBV7-9 | NA | TRBD2 | CASSFGVAGGFGELFF | TGTGCCAGCAGCTTCGGAGTAGCGGGGGGGTTCGGGGAGCTGTTTTTT
TRBJ1-1 | TRBV5-1 | NA | NA | CASSLSQVSRVTEAFF | TGCGCCAGCAGCTTGTCACAGGTCTCTCGGGTGACTGAAGCTTTCTTT
TRBJ1-6 | TRBV5-6 | NA | NA | CASSLSGIGSPLHF | TGTGCCAGCAGCTTGTCAGGGATCGGTTCACCCCTCCACTTT